This entry lists 30 T cell receptor beta chains sequenced from one sample in a study of blood T cell repertoires in COVID-19. Sequencing used immunoSEQ multiplex PCR; TCRdb keeps in-frame clones, though not all of them. The sample consists of around 200,000 clones, 84% of them appearing once. What was sequenced was peripheral blood. Receptors were obtained from a human donor in a cohort sampled during active COVID-19.

The chain employs TRBV30 and TRBJ1-1; TRBD1 might be the D (6 bases). Germline CDR1 GTSNPN, CDR2 SVGIG (reference sequence). CDR3 length: 13 amino acids. Trimming removed 4 bases at V and 1 base at J, with 10 bases between. The CDR3 sequence: CAWNLGGNTEAFF. The CDR3 DNA is TGTGCCTGGAACCTAGGGGGGAACACTGAAGCTTTCTTT.

This clone was recorded once. The CDR3 protein is CATSDFAGEQYF. The CDR3 coding sequence is TGTGCCACCAGTGATTTTGCCGGGGAGCAGTACTTC. This chain connects TRBV24-1 to TRBJ2-7; D gene ambiguous. Germline values: CDR1 KGHDR, CDR2 SFDVKD. V gave up 1 base and J gave up 7 bases, with 7 bases separating them. The CDR3 loop spans 12 amino acids.

V usage is TRBV9 and J usage is TRBJ2-1; 8 bases map to TRBD2. J lost 0 bases, V lost 3 bases, and 2 bases had no gene match. The germline CDR1 and CDR2 sequences are SGDLS and YYNGEE. The CDR3 runs 15 residues. The CDR3 coding sequence is TGTGCCAGCAGCGACGGGGGGGCCTCCTACAATGAGCAGTTCTTC. Translation gives CASSDGGASYNEQFF. Based on the CDR3 plus reference TRBV9 and TRBJ2-1, the full variable domain is DSGVTQTPKHLITATGQRVTLRCSPRSGDLSVYWYQQSLDQGLQFLIQYYNGEERAKGNILERFSAQQFPDLHSELNLSSLELGDSALYFCASSDGGASYNEQFFGPGTRLTVL.

This clone showed up just a few times. Written as DNA, the CDR3 is TGTGCCAGCAGCTTTGGTAAAAGCTATCAGCCCCAGCATTTT. It translates to CASSFGKSYQPQHF. This chain uses TRBV5-5 with TRBJ1-5; D is ambiguous. The V end lost 2 bases, the J end lost 5 bases, and 11 bases lay between the germline ends. Germline lookup yields CDR1 SGHKS and CDR2 YYEKEE (reference sequence). The CDR3 is made up of 14 amino acids. Full variable domain (rest looked up from reference TRBV5-5 and TRBJ1-5): DAGVTQSPTHLIKTRGQQVTLRCSPISGHKSVSWYQQVLGQGPQFIFQYYEKEERGRGNFPDRFSARQFPNYSSELNVNALLLGDSALYLCASSFGKSYQPQHFGDGTRLSIL.

This chain joins TRBV6-4 and TRBJ2-1, with unresolved D. Germline V CDR1 and CDR2: MRHNA, SNTAGT. Trimming removed 2 bases at V and 9 bases at J, with 11 bases between. This CDR3 region has 13 residues. The CDR3 nucleotides are TGTGCCAGCAGTGACCGCGCGACGGGTGAGCAGTTCTTC. It yields the protein CASSDRATGEQFF.

The V gene is TRBV6-5, the J gene TRBJ2-7, with 9 bases that match TRBD1. Looked up from germline, CDR1 is MNHEY and CDR2 is SVGAGI. The CDR3 is 14 residues long. Losses at the gene ends were 6 bases for V and 6 bases for J; bases not matched to a gene: 9. CDR3 DNA: TGTGCCAGCAGCTCGTCGGGACAGGGTTCCGAGCAGTACTTC. Protein sequence: CASSSSGQGSEQYF.

The chain employs TRBV11-1 and TRBJ2-7; a weak D match, TRBD1 (7 bases). The CDR3 sequence is 15 residues long. Trimming took 3 bases from V and 2 from J, leaving 14 bases between them. Germline-derived CDR1 and CDR2 are SGHAT and FQDESV (reference sequence). The chain's CDR3 is CASSLAGTGAYEQYF. The CDR3 region has the DNA TGTGCCAGCAGCTTGGCGGGAACAGGGGCCTACGAGCAGTACTTC.

This chain links TRBV14 with TRBJ1-1; D unclear. The germline CDR1 and CDR2 sequences are SGHDN and FVKESK. Trimming removed 0 bases from V and 1 base from J, with 9 bases in between. The CDR3 loop spans 15 amino acids. For the CDR3, the DNA is TGTGCCAGCAGCCAAGATCCACTAGGGAACACTGAAGCTTTCTTT. It encodes CASSQDPLGNTEAFF.

The gene calls are TRBV4-1 and TRBJ2-6, with 7 nucleotides matching TRBD1. CDR3 size: 21 residues. Per the germline V gene, CDR1 is MGHRA and CDR2 is YSYEKL. The V gene end was trimmed by 1 base and the J gene end by 0 bases; junction bases not matched to a gene: 15. The CDR3 coding sequence is TGCGCCAGCAGCCAAGTAAGAGGGGGCTCAGGGCTGGGCTCTGGGGCCAACGTCCTGACTTTC. Amino acids: CASSQVRGGSGLGSGANVLTF.

This clone has just one count. This sequence joins TRBV6-2 or TRBV6-3 and TRBJ1-4; D is ambiguous. V lost 3 bases and J lost 10, with 9 bases in between. Germline loops: CDR1 MNHEY, CDR2 SVGEGT. The CDR3 is made up of 12 amino acids. This CDR3 reads CASSYDGVKLFF. The DNA of the CDR3 is TGTGCCAGCAGTTATGACGGAGTAAAACTGTTTTTT.

This chain links TRBV5-4 with TRBJ1-2; perhaps TRBD1 as D (5 bases). Trimming removed 0 bases from V and 8 bases from J, with 17 bases in between. Germline V gene sequence: CDR1 SGHNT, CDR2 YYREEE (reference sequence). This CDR3 region has 15 residues. The CDR3 coding sequence is TGTGCCAGCAGCTTGGCAATCGGAGGGGCGCGGGGCTACACCTTC. Its translation is CASSLAIGGARGYTF. Full variable domain (missing parts from reference TRBV5-4 and TRBJ1-2): ETGVTQSPTHLIKTRGQQVTLRCSSQSGHNTVSWYQQALGQGPQFIFQYYREEENGRGNFPPRFSGLQFPNYSSELNVNALELDDSALYLCASSLAIGGARGYTFGSGTRLTVV.

V gene TRBV27 combines with J gene TRBJ2-3; D gene ambiguous. CDR3 size: 13 residues. Trimming removed 3 bases at V and 4 bases at J, with 8 bases between. The germline CDR1 and CDR2 sequences are MNHEY and SMNVEV (reference sequence). The CDR3 bases are TGTGCCAGCAGTTTCGTCCCCTCAGATACGCAGTATTTT. Its protein is CASSFVPSDTQYF.

The chain couples TRBV4-1 to TRBJ1-1; D might be TRBD1 (6 bases). Per germline, CDR1 MGHRA and CDR2 YSYEKL. The CDR3 loop spans 15 amino acids. V was pared by 3 bases and J by 0 bases, with 11 bases between. The chain's CDR3 is CASSHEQGLNTEAFF. The DNA of the CDR3 is TGCGCCAGCAGCCATGAGCAGGGGTTGAACACTGAAGCTTTCTTT.

The V call is TRBV5-1, the J call TRBJ2-4, with 9 nucleotides matching TRBD2. CDR1 SGHRS and CDR2 YFSETQ come from the germline V gene. This CDR3 has 18 residues. Trimming cost V 4 bases and J 8 bases; bases outside gene matches: 19. CDR3 sequence (DNA): TGCGCCAGCAGCCTCACTTCGCGGGGGGGGCGCAATAGGGACATTCAGTACTTC. As protein: CASSLTSRGGRNRDIQYF.

This sequence joins TRBV5-5 and TRBJ2-5; 11 bases align to TRBD2. This CDR3 contains 14 residues. Germline assignment: CDR1 SGHKS and CDR2 YYEKEE (reference sequence). V dropped 0 bases and J dropped 5; count of bases not matched to a gene: 0. The CDR3 sequence is CASSLGTSGETQYF. CDR3 in DNA: TGTGCCAGCAGCTTGGGGACTAGCGGGGAGACCCAGTACTTC.

This chain joins TRBV12-2 and TRBJ1-2. TRBV12-2 represents a pseudogene. The CDR3 is 18 amino acids. In DNA form, the CDR3 reads TGTGCAAGTCGCCTCGGAGGGCTAGACACGGCACGGACCTATGGCTACACCTTC. It specifies CASRLGGLDTARTYGYTF.

This chain links TRBV19 with TRBJ2-7; no definite D call. This CDR3 comprises 14 residues. Germline CDR1 LNHDA, CDR2 SQIVND (reference sequence). The ends were cut back, 5 bases at V and 1 base at J, with 12 bases in the middle. The CDR3 protein is CASSAGFGSYEQYF. The CDR3 DNA follows: TGTGCCAGTAGTGCAGGCTTTGGGTCCTACGAGCAGTACTTC.

The chain links TRBV2 to TRBJ1-1, with D perhaps TRBD1 (6 bases). Germline V CDR1 and CDR2: SNHLY, FYNNEI. The CDR3 runs 11 residues. V was trimmed by 6 bases and J by 8 bases, leaving 10 bases between them. CDR3 DNA: TGTGCCAGCAGCCCTGGGACAGAAGCTTTCTTT. Its translation is CASSPGTEAFF.

The chain has TRBV6-5 and TRBJ1-3; D perhaps matches TRBD1 (6 bases). The CDR3 extends over 14 amino acids. Trimming pared 6 bases from V and 4 bases from J, leaving 13 bases between. The germline CDR1 and CDR2 sequences are MNHEY and SVGAGI. The CDR3 bases are TGTGCCAGCAGCCGAAACAGGGACGGAAACACCATATATTTT. The encoded protein is CASSRNRDGNTIYF.

This clone was found once. The J gene is TRBJ1-4, the V gene TRBV4-1, with TRBD1 identical over 8 bases. Germline assignment: CDR1 MGHRA and CDR2 YSYEKL. V gave up 3 bases and J gave up 8 bases; unmatched junction bases: 8. CDR3 length: 15 amino acids. Here the CDR3 DNA reads TGCGCCAGCAGCCAGAACGACAGGGGAGACGAAAAACTGTTTTTT. It translates to CASSQNDRGDEKLFF.

The CDR3 here is CASSGSGTLTGELFF. In DNA, the CDR3 is TGTGCCAGCAGTGGTAGCGGGACCCTCACCGGGGAGCTGTTTTTT. The chain uses TRBV2 and TRBJ2-2; 8 bases line up with TRBD2. The CDR3 length is 15 residues. V trimming: 4 bases; J trimming: 4 bases; junction bases outside the gene matches: 5. From germline, CDR1 is SNHLY and CDR2 FYNNEI.

The genes are TRBV30 and TRBJ1-5; perhaps TRBD1 as D (6 bases). This CDR3 is 14 amino acids long. The germline V gene has CDR1 GTSNPN and CDR2 SVGIG (reference sequence). V was clipped by 1 base and J by 7 bases, with 14 bases between them. This CDR3 is CAWSGGPGDQPQHF. The CDR3 DNA follows: TGTGCCTGGAGTGGCGGTCCAGGGGACCAGCCCCAGCATTTT.

The table lists this clone with a count of one. The gene calls are TRBV5-6 and TRBJ1-5; no clear D gene. Germline loops: CDR1 SGHDT, CDR2 YYEEEE. V was cut by 3 bases and J by 1 base, with 14 bases left in between. The CDR3 sequence is 16 residues long. CDR3 amino acids: CASSSSRGESNQPQHF. The CDR3 bases are TGTGCCAGCAGCTCGAGCCGCGGGGAAAGCAATCAGCCCCAGCATTTT.

The CDR3: CAWSGQFNSPLHF. In DNA form, the CDR3 reads TGTGCCTGGAGCGGACAGTTTAATTCACCCCTCCACTTT. The chain recombines TRBV30 with TRBJ1-6, with D possibly being TRBD1 (6 bases). Trimming took off 3 bases at V and 6 bases at J, with 9 bases between the two ends. Per germline, CDR1 GTSNPN and CDR2 SVGIG (reference sequence). The CDR3 is 13 amino acids.

The chain recombines TRBV5-6 with TRBJ2-5; tentative D call: TRBD1 (6 bases). CDR3 size: 13 residues. Per germline, CDR1 SGHDT and CDR2 YYEEEE. The V end was cut by 4 bases, the J end by 0 bases, with 7 bases between. The CDR3 is CASSRGYQETQYF. CDR3 in DNA: TGTGCCAGCAGCAGGGGGTACCAAGAGACCCAGTACTTC.

The chain employs TRBV15 and TRBJ1-5; D remains unclear. CDR1 is LNHNV, CDR2 YYDKDF, per germline (reference sequence). V was clipped by 3 bases and J by 0 bases, with 3 bases between them. The CDR3 extends over 13 amino acids. The DNA for the CDR3 is TGTGCCACCAGCAGTCATAGCAATCAGCCCCAGCATTTT. Translated: CATSSHSNQPQHF.

The CDR3 protein is CASSWRSSYEQYF. The CDR3 bases are TGTGCCAGCAGCTGGAGGAGCTCCTACGAGCAGTACTTC. The J gene is TRBJ2-7, the V gene TRBV7-8; D might be TRBD2 (5 bases). The germline V gene has CDR1 SGHVS and CDR2 FQNEAQ. V was pared by 4 bases and J by 0 bases, with 7 bases between. The CDR3 is 13 residues long. Together with reference TRBV7-8 and TRBJ2-7, the CDR3 gives the full variable domain: GAGVSQSPRYKVAKRGQDVALRCDPISGHVSLFWYQQALGQGPEFLTYFQNEAQLDKSGLPSDRFFAERPEGSVSTLKIQRTQQEDSAVYLCASSWRSSYEQYFGPGTRLTVT.

V usage is TRBV27 and J usage is TRBJ1-2, with unresolved D. V shed 1 base and J shed 6 bases, with 9 bases lying between them. CDR1 and CDR2 from the germline V gene are MNHEY and SMNVEV (reference sequence). The CDR3 has 13 amino acids. Here the CDR3 reads CASSLWADDGYTF. CDR3 DNA: TGTGCCAGCAGTTTATGGGCAGACGATGGCTACACCTTC.

The chain employs TRBV11-3 and TRBJ2-7; the match to TRBD1 covers 8 bases. V dropped 0 bases and J dropped 5; count of bases not matched to a gene: 9. Germline V gene sequence: CDR1 SGHNT, CDR2 YENEEA. This CDR3 is built from 16 residues. The CDR3 reads CASSLEVSGQGNEQYF. The CDR3 DNA reads as TGTGCCAGCAGCTTAGAGGTGTCCGGACAGGGCAACGAGCAGTACTTC.

The genes are TRBV3-1 (or the pseudogene TRBV3-2) and TRBJ1-4; the match to TRBD1 covers 7 bases. CDR1 and CDR2 (germline): LGHDT, YNNKEL (reference sequence). This CDR3 contains 15 residues. V gave up 1 base and J gave up 8 bases; unmatched junction bases: 7. For the CDR3, the DNA is TGTGCCAGCAGCCAAGTCACAGGGGCTGACGAAAAACTGTTTTTT. Translation gives CASSQVTGADEKLFF.